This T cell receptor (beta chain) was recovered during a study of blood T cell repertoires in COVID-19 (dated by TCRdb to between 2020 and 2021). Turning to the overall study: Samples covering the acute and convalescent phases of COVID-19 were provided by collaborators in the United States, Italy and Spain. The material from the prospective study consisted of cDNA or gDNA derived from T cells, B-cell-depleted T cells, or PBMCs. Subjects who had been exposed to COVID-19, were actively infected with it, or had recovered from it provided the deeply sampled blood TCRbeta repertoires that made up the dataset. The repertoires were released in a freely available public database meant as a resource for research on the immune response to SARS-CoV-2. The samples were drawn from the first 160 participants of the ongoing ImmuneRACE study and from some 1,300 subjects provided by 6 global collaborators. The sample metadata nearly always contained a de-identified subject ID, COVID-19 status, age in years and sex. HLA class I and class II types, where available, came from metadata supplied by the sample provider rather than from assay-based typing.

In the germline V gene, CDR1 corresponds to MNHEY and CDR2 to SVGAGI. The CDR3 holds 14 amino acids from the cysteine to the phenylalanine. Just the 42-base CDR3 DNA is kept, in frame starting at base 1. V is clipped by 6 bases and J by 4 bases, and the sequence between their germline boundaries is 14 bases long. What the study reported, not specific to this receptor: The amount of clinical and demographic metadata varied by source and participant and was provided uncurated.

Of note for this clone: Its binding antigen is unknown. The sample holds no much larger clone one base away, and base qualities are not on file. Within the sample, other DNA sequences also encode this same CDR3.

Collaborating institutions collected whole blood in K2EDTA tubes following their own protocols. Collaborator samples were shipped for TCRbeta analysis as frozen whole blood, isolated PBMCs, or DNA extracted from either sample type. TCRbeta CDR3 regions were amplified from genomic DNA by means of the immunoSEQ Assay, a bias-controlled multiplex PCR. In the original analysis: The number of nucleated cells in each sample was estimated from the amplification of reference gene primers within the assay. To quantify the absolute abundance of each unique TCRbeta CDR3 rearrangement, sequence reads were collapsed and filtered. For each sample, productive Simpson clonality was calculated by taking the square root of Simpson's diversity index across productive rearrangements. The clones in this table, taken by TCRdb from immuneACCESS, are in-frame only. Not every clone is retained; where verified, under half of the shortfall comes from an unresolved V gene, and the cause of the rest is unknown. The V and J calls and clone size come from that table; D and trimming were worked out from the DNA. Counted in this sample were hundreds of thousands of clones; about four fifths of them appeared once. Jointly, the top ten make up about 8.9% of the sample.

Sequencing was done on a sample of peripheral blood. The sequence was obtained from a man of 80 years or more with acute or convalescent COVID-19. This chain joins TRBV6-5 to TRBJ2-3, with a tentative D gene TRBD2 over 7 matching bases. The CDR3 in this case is CASSLGGGADTQYF. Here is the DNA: TGTGCCAGCAGCCTGGGAGGGGGGGCAGATACGCAGTATTTT.